The 30 T cell receptor beta chains below all came from one sample that was sequenced in a study of beta chain features in type 1 diabetes. Study findings and constraints: TCRB CDR3s from Type 1 diabetes patients were moderately but significantly shorter in all four CD4+ subsets.

Isolated RNA was reverse transcribed in full, so expressed TCRB transcripts were sequenced. Repertoires were generated with immunoSEQ multiplex PCR, while TCRdb's copy carries only in-frame clones and drops some. The sample has a few hundred thousand clones, about 15% seen once. For these receptors, no antigen is known. Sequenced input: naive CD4+ T cells from blood. The receptors were gathered from a man aged 25 to 45 with type 1 diabetes.

V usage is TRBV2 and J usage is TRBJ1-4; D gene uncertain. V was clipped by 3 bases and J by 12 bases, with 20 bases between them. Germline CDR1 SNHLY, CDR2 FYNNEI. The CDR3 length is 15 residues. The CDR3, as DNA: TGTGCCAGCAGTGAGCCAGACTTCGGAGTAAAGGAACTGTTTTTT. Translated, it gives CASSEPDFGVKELFF.

The V call is TRBV7-9, the J call TRBJ2-7; the match to TRBD2 covers 7 bases. This CDR3 is built from 15 residues. The germline V gene encodes CDR1 SEHNR and CDR2 FQNEAQ (reference sequence). Trimming cost V 5 bases and J 5 bases; bases outside gene matches: 12. Written as DNA, the CDR3 is TGTGCCAGCAGCACCCTGGGAACTAGCGTGGACGAGCAGTACTTC. Its translation is CASSTLGTSVDEQYF.

The gene calls are TRBV4-1 and TRBJ2-2; no clear D gene. Germline CDR1 and CDR2: MGHRA and YSYEKL. The V end lost 0 bases, the J end lost 5 bases, and 7 bases lay between the germline ends. The CDR3 contains 14 residues. The CDR3 reads CASSQDRVTGELFF. CDR3 nucleotide sequence: TGCGCCAGCAGCCAAGATCGGGTTACCGGGGAGCTGTTTTTT.

This clone showed up just a few times. The chain's CDR3 is CASSLSDRGNEKLFF. DNA of the CDR3: TGCGCCAGCAGCTTGTCGGACAGGGGTAATGAAAAACTGTTTTTT. The J gene is TRBJ1-4, the V gene TRBV5-1, with 9 bases lining up with TRBD1. CDR1 and CDR2 (germline): SGHRS, YFSETQ. V shed 1 base, J shed 4 bases, and the junction held 2 bases outside the gene matches. This CDR3 comprises 15 residues.

V usage is TRBV19 and J usage is TRBJ2-1; D gene unclear. V dropped 3 bases and J dropped 6 bases, with 12 bases sitting between them. From germline, CDR1 is LNHDA and CDR2 SQIVND (reference sequence). This CDR3 comprises 14 residues. In nucleotides, the CDR3 is TGTGCCAGTAGTATTCTAGGAGTCGGCAATGAGCAGTTCTTC. This codes for CASSILGVGNEQFF.

Notes on this clone: The sample contains more than one DNA sequence encoding this CDR3. The chain combines TRBV30 with TRBJ2-7, with D possibly matching TRBD2 (7 bases). This CDR3 comprises 14 residues. The V and J ends lost 0 bases and 4 bases respectively, with 13 bases between them. Germline V gene sequence: CDR1 GTSNPN, CDR2 SVGIG (reference sequence). The CDR3 DNA reads as TGTGCCTGGAGTGTACCGGGGGGCCCGTACGAGCAGTACTTC. This encodes CAWSVPGGPYEQYF.

The genes are TRBV11-2 and TRBJ2-1; D ambiguous. This CDR3 has 14 amino acids. CDR1 is SGHAT and CDR2 is FQNNGV in the germline V gene. V lost 4 bases, J lost 5 bases, and 12 bases lay in between. The CDR3, as DNA: TGTGCCAGCAGCTACAACTACCCGGACAATGAGCAGTTCTTC. It yields the protein CASSYNYPDNEQFF.

V and J are TRBV29-1 and TRBJ1-1, with unresolved D. The CDR3 consists of 13 residues. V was pared by 0 bases and J by 2 bases, with 7 bases between. Germline V gene lookup returns CDR1 SQVTM and CDR2 ANQGSEA. CDR3 nucleotides: TGCAGCGTTGAAGATCGAGTCAACACTGAAGCTTTCTTT. This translates into CSVEDRVNTEAFF. The full variable domain, completed using reference TRBV29-1 and TRBJ1-1, is SAVISQKPSRDICQRGTSLTIQCQVDSQVTMMFWYRQQPGQSLTLIATANQGSEATYESGFVIDKFPISRPNLTFSTLTVSNMSPEDSSIYLCSVEDRVNTEAFFGQGTRLTVV.

This chain uses TRBV25-1 with TRBJ1-3, with TRBD1 identical over 9 bases. Germline CDR1 reads MGHDK; CDR2 reads SYGVNS. This CDR3 region has 15 residues. Trimming cost V 4 bases and J 8 bases; bases outside gene matches: 9. CDR3 loop: CASSASPGQGDTIYF. The CDR3 DNA follows: TGTGCCAGCAGTGCATCACCGGGACAGGGAGACACCATATATTTT.

A remark on this clone: One end of the junction is discordant with germline, which a read error may explain. The chain uses TRBV23-1 and TRBJ1-1, with TRBD1 identical over 7 bases. TRBV23-1 is noted as an ORF with a role that remains uncertain. CDR3 size: 14 residues. The CDR3 spells CASSRQTGNAEAFF. The CDR3 bases are TGCGCCAGCAGTCGTCAGACAGGGAACGCTGAAGCTTTCTTT.

The chain recombines TRBV29-1 with TRBJ2-2; D is perhaps TRBD2 (6 bases). The CDR3 is 13 residues long. V dropped 6 bases and J dropped 3 bases, with 11 bases sitting between them. Germline CDR1 reads SQVTM; CDR2 reads ANQGSEA. The CDR3 bases are TGCAGCGTCAAGGGACTGTACACCGGGGAGCTGTTTTTT. Its protein is CSVKGLYTGELFF.

This clone was found a few times. The chain carries TRBV11-2 and TRBJ1-1, with TRBD1 matching over 7 bases. The V gene end was trimmed by 5 bases and the J gene end by 4 bases; junction bases not matched to a gene: 4. CDR1 and CDR2 from the germline V gene are SGHAT and FQNNGV. This CDR3 comprises 13 residues. CDR3 sequence reads: CASSPGQSTEAFF. CDR3 DNA sequence: TGTGCCAGCAGCCCGGGACAGAGCACTGAAGCTTTCTTT.

The rearrangement joins TRBV5-6 to TRBJ2-5, with D tentatively TRBD2 (6 bases). The CDR3 runs to 14 residues. V was cut by 4 bases and J by 7 bases, with 17 bases left in between. CDR1 and CDR2 from the germline V gene are SGHDT and YYEEEE. Here the CDR3 reads CASSPRRTGVTQYF. In DNA, the CDR3 is TGTGCCAGCAGCCCACGGCGGACGGGGGTGACCCAGTACTTC.

V and J are TRBV5-1 and TRBJ2-2; TRBD2 might be the D (6 bases). V dropped 3 bases and J dropped 0 bases, with 12 bases sitting between them. The CDR3 consists of 16 residues. Germline V gene lookup returns CDR1 SGHRS and CDR2 YFSETQ. In DNA, the CDR3 is TGCGCCAGCAGCTGGACCGGGGGAGCGAACACCGGGGAGCTGTTTTTT. Translation gives CASSWTGGANTGELFF.

This chain joins TRBV6-5 and TRBJ2-7, with D possibly being TRBD1 (6 bases). CDR3 size: 15 residues. The germline V and J ends were trimmed by 6 bases and 5 bases, with 20 bases remaining between them. The germline CDR1 and CDR2 sequences are MNHEY and SVGAGI. The CDR3 coding sequence is TGTGCCAGCAGGCTCACGGCAGGGGCTTTCGACGAGCAGTACTTC. Protein: CASRLTAGAFDEQYF.

V gene TRBV6-1 combines with J gene TRBJ2-5; 7 positions match TRBD1. The CDR3 length is 14 residues. Germline V gene data show CDR1 as MNHNS and CDR2 as SASEGT. Unmatched junction bases numbered 5, after V lost 5 bases and J lost 2 bases. The CDR3 sequence is CASSLGQRQETQYF. The CDR3 nucleotides are TGTGCCAGCAGTTTGGGACAGAGGCAAGAGACCCAGTACTTC.

The table lists this clone with a few counts. The V call is TRBV9, the J call TRBJ1-3; D call uncertain. The germline V and J ends were trimmed by 3 bases and 0 bases, with 10 bases remaining between them. From germline, CDR1 is SGDLS and CDR2 YYNGEE. The CDR3 is 15 amino acids. The CDR3, as DNA: TGTGCCAGCAGCGCGACACTTTACTCTGGAAACACCATATATTTT. Encoded protein: CASSATLYSGNTIYF.

As regards this clone: Other DNA variants within this sample encode the same CDR3. The rearrangement joins TRBV5-1 to TRBJ2-7, with 7 bases aligning to TRBD1. The CDR3 is 14 residues long. The V and J ends lost 0 bases and 2 bases, in that order; junction bases with no gene match: 2. Per the germline V gene, CDR1 is SGHRS and CDR2 is YFSETQ. DNA of the CDR3: TGCGCCAGCAGCTTGGACAGGGGAACCTACGAGCAGTACTTC. Amino acid sequence: CASSLDRGTYEQYF.

V gene TRBV29-1 combines with J gene TRBJ2-1, with 12 positions matching TRBD2. The CDR3 covers 17 residues. After removal of 4 bases from V and 3 bases from J, the junction contained 10 bases not matched to a gene. Germline V gene sequence: CDR1 SQVTM, CDR2 ANQGSEA. The CDR3 here is CSVGGGLAGGIYNEQFF. For the CDR3, the DNA is TGCAGCGTTGGGGGCGGGCTAGCGGGAGGGATCTACAATGAGCAGTTCTTC.

This chain joins TRBV6-5 and TRBJ1-1; 9 bases fit TRBD1. CDR1 and CDR2 from the germline V gene are MNHEY and SVGAGI. V lost 5 bases and J lost 8; bases outside the gene matches: 3. This CDR3 contains 12 residues. CDR3 sequence reads: CASSRTGAEAFF. DNA for the CDR3: TGTGCCAGCAGTCGGACAGGGGCCGAAGCTTTCTTT.

This clone was recorded once. This chain uses TRBV5-1 with TRBJ1-1, with 7 bases aligning to TRBD1. CDR1 and CDR2 (germline): SGHRS, YFSETQ. This CDR3 region has 15 residues. The V gene end was trimmed by 0 bases and the J gene end by 4 bases; junction bases not matched to a gene: 6. The CDR3 here is CASSLDRGRGTEAFF. The CDR3 region has the DNA TGCGCCAGCAGCTTGGACAGGGGAAGAGGCACTGAAGCTTTCTTT. The full variable domain, completed using reference TRBV5-1 and TRBJ1-1, is KAGVTQTPRYLIKTRGQQVTLSCSPISGHRSVSWYQQTPGQGLQFLFEYFSETQRNKGNFPGRFSGRQFSNSRSEMNVSTLELGDSALYLCASSLDRGRGTEAFFGQGTRLTVV.

This clone was seen more than once but under ten times. The V and J genes are TRBV5-4 and TRBJ2-3; weak D call: TRBD2 (5 bases). The V gene's germline CDR1 is SGHNT and CDR2 YYREEE (reference sequence). V was shortened by 0 bases and J by 3 bases, with 11 bases between the two germline ends. CDR3 length: 15 residues. The CDR3 loop reads CASSLETSRTDTQYF. The CDR3 DNA reads TGTGCCAGCAGCTTGGAAACTAGTCGGACAGATACGCAGTATTTT.

As for this clone: In the same sample, other DNA sequences code for this CDR3. The chain has TRBV29-1 and TRBJ1-2; 11 bases map to TRBD1. The CDR3 has 12 residues. Germline-derived CDR1 and CDR2 are SQVTM and ANQGSEA. V shed 6 bases, J shed 3 bases, and the junction held 0 bases outside the gene matches. As DNA, the CDR3 is TGCAGCGTGGGACAGGGGGACTATGGCTACACCTTC. Amino acid sequence: CSVGQGDYGYTF.

This clone was seen a few times. This rearrangement joins TRBV6-5 to TRBJ2-7; D may be TRBD2 (5 bases). Trimming removed 4 bases at V and 3 bases at J, with 13 bases between. The CDR3 totals 14 residues. The germline V gene encodes CDR1 MNHEY and CDR2 SVGAGI. The CDR3 loop is CASSWSGGYYEQYF. As DNA, the CDR3 is TGTGCCAGCAGTTGGTCGGGCGGGTACTACGAGCAGTACTTC.

The chain has TRBV25-1 and TRBJ2-5, with a possible D match to TRBD1 (7 bases). Trimming cost V 10 bases and J 2 bases, with 20 bases left between them. Germline V gene sequence: CDR1 MGHDK, CDR2 SYGVNS. This CDR3 is built from 15 residues. DNA for the CDR3: TGTGCCAACGGGTCGGAGGCAGGGGGGCAAGAGACCCAGTACTTC. Translated: CANGSEAGGQETQYF.

V usage is TRBV29-1 and J usage is TRBJ2-1; 10 nucleotides agree with TRBD1. The CDR3 consists of 15 residues. Unmatched junction bases numbered 12, after V lost 7 bases and J lost 6 bases. Germline assignment: CDR1 SQVTM and CDR2 ANQGSEA. The CDR3 sequence: CSAVSGTGATNEQFF. In nucleotides, the CDR3 is TGCAGCGCCGTTTCCGGGACAGGGGCTACCAATGAGCAGTTCTTC.

The chain carries TRBV11-2 and TRBJ2-2; no definite D call. The germline CDR1 and CDR2 sequences are SGHAT and FQNNGV. This CDR3 is built from 13 residues. Trimming left V 5 bases short and J 0 bases short, with 4 bases between. The CDR3 coding sequence is TGTGCCAGCAGCCTTTCGAACACCGGGGAGCTGTTTTTT. Protein sequence: CASSLSNTGELFF.

In this sample, this clone turned up a few times. The rearrangement joins TRBV30 to TRBJ2-1, with D tentatively TRBD2 (6 bases). This CDR3 contains 14 residues. Germline CDR1 GTSNPN, CDR2 SVGIG (reference sequence). Deletions cut 0 bases from V and 10 bases from J, with 16 bases between. The CDR3 nucleotides are TGTGCCTGGAGTGTACAAGCCCTAGCGAACGAGCAGTTCTTC. Its translation is CAWSVQALANEQFF. Variable domain in full (rest from reference TRBV30 and TRBJ2-1): SQTIHQWPATLVQPVGSPLSLECTVEGTSNPNLYWYRQAAGRGLQLLFYSVGIGQISSEVPQNLSASRPQDRQFILSSKKLLLSDSGFYLCAWSVQALANEQFFGPGTRLTVL.

For the CDR3, the DNA is TGTGCCAGCAGCATAGGACAGGGGAACACCGGGGAGCTGTTTTTT. This encodes CASSIGQGNTGELFF. The chain is built from TRBV5-4 and TRBJ2-2; the match to TRBD1 covers 8 bases. The ends lost 4 bases at V and 1 base at J; junction bases unmatched: 3. The CDR3 contains 15 residues. Looked up from germline, CDR1 is SGHNT and CDR2 is YYREEE (reference sequence).

This clone was observed a few times. This rearrangement joins TRBV29-1 to TRBJ1-1; perhaps TRBD1 as D (6 bases). Looked up from germline, CDR1 is SQVTM and CDR2 is ANQGSEA. The CDR3 loop spans 14 amino acids. V was cut by 4 bases and J by 2 bases, with 14 bases left in between. CDR3 sequence (DNA): TGCAGCGTTGTAAGGGGGACAACAAACACTGAAGCTTTCTTT. Translated, it gives CSVVRGTTNTEAFF.